This is a list of T cell receptor beta chains from one sample in a study of lymphopenia after photon versus proton radiotherapy. Sequencing used immunoSEQ multiplex PCR; TCRdb keeps in-frame clones, though not all of them. The table has approximately 91,000 clones, around 83% seen once. The material sequenced was peripheral blood, taken from a patient treated with proton-based radiotherapy. These receptors were collected from a man aged 60-69 years with pancreatic cancer. Each CDR3 is given with its conserved first and last residue. D genes are given only for firm matches. Where a row states a size, it is once, few, many or the class of an expanded clone; other rows omit it.

V gene: TRBV28
D gene: .
clone size: .
J gene: TRBJ1-4
CDR3 DNA: TGTGCCAGCAGCCCGCCAGGGAGCGGTTTAAATGAAAAACTGTTTTTT
CDR3 protein: CASSPPGSGLNEKLFF

V gene: TRBV11-3
D gene: .
clone size: .
J gene: TRBJ1-4
CDR3 DNA: TGTGCCAGCAGCTCCACAGGGTTAACTAATGAAAAACTGTTTTTT
CDR3 protein: CASSSTGLTNEKLFF

V gene: TRBV19
D gene: .
clone size: .
J gene: TRBJ2-1
CDR3 DNA: TGTGCCAGTAGTATAGGGCGGGGAGCAATAACCTACAATGAGCAGTTCTTC
CDR3 protein: CASSIGRGAITYNEQFF

V gene: TRBV7-9
D gene: .
clone size: .
J gene: TRBJ1-3
CDR3 DNA: TGTGCCAGCAGCCCGATACTTGGGCCGGAGGGAAACACCATATATTTT
CDR3 protein: CASSPILGPEGNTIYF

V gene: TRBV18
D gene: .
clone size: .
J gene: TRBJ2-2
CDR3 DNA: TGTGCCAGCTCACCAAACAGCCTCACCGGGGAGCTGTTTTTT
CDR3 protein: CASSPNSLTGELFF

V gene: TRBV11-3
D gene: .
clone size: .
J gene: TRBJ2-1
CDR3 DNA: TGTGCCAGCAGCACTGGGTACAATGAGCAGTTCTTC
CDR3 protein: CASSTGYNEQFF

V gene: TRBV5-6
D gene: .
clone size: .
J gene: TRBJ1-5
CDR3 DNA: TGTGCCAGCAGCCGGGGGGGATTCAGCAATCAGCCCCAGCATTTT
CDR3 protein: CASSRGGFSNQPQHF

V gene: TRBV30
D gene: .
clone size: .
J gene: TRBJ2-7
CDR3 DNA: TGTGCCTGGACCAAGGGGGTTAGTGCCTACGAGCAGTACTTC
CDR3 protein: CAWTKGVSAYEQYF

V gene: TRBV6-6
D gene: .
clone size: .
J gene: TRBJ2-3
CDR3 DNA: TGTGCCAGCAGTTACTTGGATACGCAGTATTTT
CDR3 protein: CASSYLDTQYF

V gene: TRBV15
D gene: .
clone size: .
J gene: TRBJ2-3
CDR3 DNA: TGTGCCACCAGCTCCGATTCCGTCGATACGCAGTATTTT
CDR3 protein: CATSSDSVDTQYF

V gene: TRBV19
D gene: .
clone size: .
J gene: TRBJ1-4
CDR3 DNA: TGTGCCAGTAGTGAATCCAGGTTTGAAAAACTGTTTTTT
CDR3 protein: CASSESRFEKLFF

V gene: TRBV7-3
D gene: .
clone size: .
J gene: TRBJ1-3
CDR3 DNA: TGTGCCAGCAGCTTAACGGGGGAGGGGCGCAGATCCTATGGAAACACCATATATTTT
CDR3 protein: CASSLTGEGRRSYGNTIYF

V gene: TRBV11-2
D gene: .
clone size: .
J gene: TRBJ1-1
CDR3 DNA: TGTGCCAGCAGCTTGGCAGCGGAGTTGAACACTGAAGCTTTCTTT
CDR3 protein: CASSLAAELNTEAFF

V gene: TRBV7-9
D gene: TRBD2
clone size: .
J gene: TRBJ2-3
CDR3 DNA: TGTGCCAGCAGCTTCCCGTTAATAGCGGGAGTCCCAGATACGCAGTATTTT
CDR3 protein: CASSFPLIAGVPDTQYF

V gene: TRBV29-1
D gene: TRBD1
clone size: few
J gene: TRBJ1-2
CDR3 DNA: TGCAGCGCCCGAGACAGGGCGAGAGGTGGCTACACCTTC
CDR3 protein: CSARDRARGGYTF

V gene: TRBV30
D gene: .
clone size: .
J gene: TRBJ1-1
CDR3 DNA: TGTGCCTGGAGTGTAAGGGGGACTGAAGCTTTCTTT
CDR3 protein: CAWSVRGTEAFF

V gene: TRBV13
D gene: .
clone size: .
J gene: TRBJ2-1
CDR3 DNA: TGTGCCAGCAGTTCCCCCCGGGACCAGAACAATGAGCAGTTCTTC
CDR3 protein: CASSSPRDQNNEQFF

V gene: TRBV5-6
D gene: .
clone size: .
J gene: TRBJ1-5
CDR3 DNA: TGTGCCAGCAGCCTAGGGTGGCAGGGGAGTCAGCCCCAGCATTTT
CDR3 protein: CASSLGWQGSQPQHF

V gene: TRBV7-9
D gene: .
clone size: .
J gene: TRBJ1-2
CDR3 DNA: TGTGCCAGCAGCTTAGAAGGGCATGGCTACACCTTC
CDR3 protein: CASSLEGHGYTF

V gene: TRBV5-4
D gene: TRBD1
clone size: few
J gene: TRBJ2-7
CDR3 DNA: TGTGCCAGCAGCTTGGTGACAGGGGTTCTCTACGAGCAGTACTTC
CDR3 protein: CASSLVTGVLYEQYF

V gene: TRBV4-2
D gene: .
clone size: .
J gene: TRBJ2-7
CDR3 DNA: TGTGCCAGCAGCCAAGCACATAGCTCCTACGAGCAGTACTTC
CDR3 protein: CASSQAHSSYEQYF

V gene: TRBV4-2
D gene: TRBD1
clone size: once
J gene: TRBJ2-1
CDR3 DNA: TGTGCCAGCAGCCAAGGACTACAGGGGGCGTACAATGAGCAGTTCTTC
CDR3 protein: CASSQGLQGAYNEQFF

V gene: TRBV4-1
D gene: TRBD1
clone size: .
J gene: TRBJ1-4
CDR3 DNA: TGCGCCAGCAGCCGTCTGGACAGGGGTGAAAAACTGTTTTTT
CDR3 protein: CASSRLDRGEKLFF

V gene: TRBV15
D gene: TRBD2
clone size: once
J gene: TRBJ2-7
CDR3 DNA: TGTGCCACCTCTTCTCGGGGGGAGTACGAGCAGTACTTC
CDR3 protein: CATSSRGEYEQYF

V gene: TRBV7-9
D gene: .
clone size: .
J gene: TRBJ2-7
CDR3 DNA: TGTGCCAGCAGCCCGACAGTCTCCTACGAGCAGTACTTC
CDR3 protein: CASSPTVSYEQYF